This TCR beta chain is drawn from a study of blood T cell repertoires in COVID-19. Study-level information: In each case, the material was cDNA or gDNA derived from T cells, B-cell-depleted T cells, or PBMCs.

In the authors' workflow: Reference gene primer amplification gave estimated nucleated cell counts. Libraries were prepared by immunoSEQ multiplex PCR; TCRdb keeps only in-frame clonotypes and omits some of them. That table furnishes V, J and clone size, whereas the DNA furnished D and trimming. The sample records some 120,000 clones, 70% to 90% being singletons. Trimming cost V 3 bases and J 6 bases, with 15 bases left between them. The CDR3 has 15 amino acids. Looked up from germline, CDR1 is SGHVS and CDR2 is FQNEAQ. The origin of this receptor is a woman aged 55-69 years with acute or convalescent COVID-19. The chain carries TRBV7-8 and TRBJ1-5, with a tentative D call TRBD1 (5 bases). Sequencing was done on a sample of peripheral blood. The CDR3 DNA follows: TGTGCCAGCAGCTTGGAGTCGGGTAGGGGTCAGCCCCAGCATTTT. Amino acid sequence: CASSLESGRGQPQHF.